This T cell receptor beta chain is drawn from a study of T-cell reconstitution after alpha-beta-depleted transplantation in children. The V gene lost 7 bases and the J gene lost 7 bases, with 7 bases spanning the gap. Germline CDR1 SQVTM, CDR2 ANQGSEA. The CDR3 extends over 9 amino acids. TCRbeta library preparation incorporated unique molecular identifiers. TCRdb passed the PCR reads through MiXCR, listing each CDR3 protein once. The sample has about 610,000 distinct CDR3 sequences, more than 9% seen once. This chain uses TRBV29-1 with TRBJ1-2; D remains ambiguous. This receptor was identified in a human donor who donated a stem cell graft to a child with acute myeloid leukemia. Material: PBMCs from the stem cell graft donor, obtained from the stem cell graft. CDR3 amino acids: CSDDLGYTF. The CDR3 region has the DNA TGCAGCGACGACCTTGGCTACACCTTC.